Below, 26 T cell receptor beta chains from the same sample are listed, as sequenced in a study of a mutant IDH1 vaccine in newly diagnosed glioma. The data were produced by immunoSEQ multiplex PCR, yet TCRdb's version contains in-frame clones alone and is incomplete. The data show about 33,000 clones, approximately 83% seen once. For these TCRs, the target antigens are not known. Time point noted: week 5, during vaccination. It was 300 ug of mutant IDH1 20-mer peptide that made up each vaccine dose, given with topical imiquimod. This sample comprised PBMCs, obtained from a glioma patient whose treatment included an IDH1 peptide vaccine. The receptors stem from a man aged 30-40 years with glioma.

The chain combines TRBV2 with TRBJ2-3, with D unresolved. The germline CDR1 and CDR2 sequences are SNHLY and FYNNEI. The V end was cut by 3 bases, the J end by 0 bases, with 7 bases between. The CDR3 extends over 14 amino acids. CDR3 residues: CASSEGRSTDTQYF. The CDR3 coding sequence is TGTGCCAGCAGTGAGGGCCGGAGCACAGATACGCAGTATTTT.

The chain recombines TRBV10-3 with TRBJ2-7; 9 positions match TRBD1. Looked up from germline, CDR1 is ENHRY and CDR2 is SYGVKD. The CDR3 runs to 14 residues. The V and J ends lost 4 bases and 5 bases, in that order; junction bases with no gene match: 6. CDR3: CAISALQGADEQYF. CDR3 nucleotides: TGTGCCATCAGTGCACTACAGGGGGCCGACGAGCAGTACTTC.

This chain links TRBV30 with TRBJ1-1; D gene unclear. Germline CDR1 reads GTSNPN; CDR2 reads SVGIG (reference sequence). The CDR3 length is 15 residues. V dropped 2 bases and J dropped 1 base, with 14 bases sitting between them. CDR3 in DNA: TGTGCCTGGAGTCCCGAATGGGCGGGGAACACTGAAGCTTTCTTT. It is translated as CAWSPEWAGNTEAFF.

The chain links TRBV6-1 to TRBJ2-4; no definite D call. The V end was cut by 5 bases, the J end by 0 bases, with 8 bases between. The CDR3 runs 14 residues. Germline V gene data show CDR1 as MNHNS and CDR2 as SASEGT. The CDR3 DNA follows: TGTGCCAGCAGTCCCTCCTTAGCCAAAAACATTCAGTACTTC. As protein: CASSPSLAKNIQYF.

This chain uses TRBV5-1 with TRBJ2-2; maybe TRBD2 (5 bases). The germline CDR1 and CDR2 sequences are SGHRS and YFSETQ. This CDR3 has 16 amino acids. V lost 4 bases and J lost 1, with 14 bases in between. CDR3 sequence (DNA): TGCGCCAGCAGCCCTAACTTGGGGAGGAACACCGGGGAGCTGTTTTTT. Its protein product is CASSPNLGRNTGELFF.

This chain links TRBV6-5 with TRBJ2-1; 7 nucleotides line up with TRBD1. CDR3 length: 14 residues. Germline CDR1 is MNHEY and CDR2 is SVGAGI. The junction had 2 bases not matched to a gene; V was cut back by 0 bases and J by 6 bases. The CDR3, as DNA: TGTGCCAGCAGTTACTCAGGGACAGTCAATGAGCAGTTCTTC. It specifies CASSYSGTVNEQFF.

The gene calls are TRBV10-3 and TRBJ2-7, with D unclear. Trimming left V 0 bases short and J 3 bases short, with 9 bases between. CDR1 and CDR2 from the germline V gene are ENHRY and SYGVKD. This CDR3 region has 14 residues. This chain's CDR3 is CAISESRSSYEQYF. CDR3 DNA sequence: TGTGCCATCAGTGAGTCTCGGTCCAGCTACGAGCAGTACTTC.

This chain joins TRBV18 and TRBJ2-7; maybe TRBD2 (5 bases). Germline V gives CDR1 KGHSH, CDR2 LQKENI. V lost 2 bases and J lost 1, with 15 bases in between. The CDR3 runs 16 residues. The CDR3 DNA reads as TGTGCCAGCTCACCAAGAGTTACGGGGAATTCCTACGAGCAGTACTTC. Protein: CASSPRVTGNSYEQYF.

The chain carries TRBV6-1 and TRBJ1-2; D gene ambiguous. The CDR3 has 13 amino acids. The V gene's germline CDR1 is MNHNS and CDR2 SASEGT. Trimming stripped 3 bases from V and 4 bases from J, with 9 bases between. The CDR3 loop reads CASSEVDSYGYTF. As DNA, the CDR3 is TGTGCCAGCAGTGAGGTGGACTCCTATGGCTACACCTTC.

The sample holds a few counts of this clone. This chain connects TRBV7-9 to TRBJ2-2; the D is unclear. V lost 3 bases and J 5 bases, leaving 4 bases between the germline ends. Germline V gene lookup returns CDR1 SEHNR and CDR2 FQNEAQ (reference sequence). CDR3 length: 12 residues. CDR3 DNA: TGTGCCAGCAGCTTTCCTACCGGGGAGCTGTTTTTT. It specifies CASSFPTGELFF.

V is TRBV5-4 and J is TRBJ2-7, with D tentatively TRBD2 (5 bases). Trimming cost V 0 bases and J 6 bases, with 10 bases left between them. This CDR3 is built from 13 residues. The germline gives CDR1 SGHNT, CDR2 YYREEE (reference sequence). CDR3 in DNA: TGTGCCAGCAGCTTGGGTCGGGGTAGCGAGCAGTACTTC. The encoded protein is CASSLGRGSEQYF.

J is TRBJ2-1 and V is TRBV2, with a possible D match to TRBD2 (5 bases). Trimming pared 5 bases from V and 6 bases from J, leaving 11 bases between. The CDR3 covers 13 residues. Germline CDR1 SNHLY, CDR2 FYNNEI. CDR3 sequence reads: CASSRDIANEQFF. In nucleotides, the CDR3 is TGTGCCAGCAGTCGGGATATTGCCAATGAGCAGTTCTTC. Drawing the rest from reference TRBV2 and TRBJ2-1, the complete variable domain is EPEVTQTPSHQVTQMGQEVILRCVPISNHLYFYWYRQILGQKVEFLVSFYNNEISEKSEIFDDQFSVERPDGSNFTLKIRSTKLEDSAMYFCASSRDIANEQFFGPGTRLTVL.

This clone has more than one count but fewer than ten. The chain has TRBV7-3 and TRBJ1-1; D uncertain. Germline values: CDR1 SGHTA, CDR2 FQGTGA. There are 13 residues in the CDR3. V was pared by 0 bases and J by 1 base, with 3 bases between. The CDR3 region is CASSLTGNTEAFF. In DNA, the CDR3 is TGTGCCAGCAGCTTAACGGGGAACACTGAAGCTTTCTTT.

This rearrangement joins TRBV5-4 to TRBJ2-5; D remains ambiguous. Germline CDR1 reads SGHNT; CDR2 reads YYREEE (reference sequence). This CDR3 region has 16 residues. Trimming took off 1 base at V and 1 base at J, with 14 bases between the two ends. The CDR3, as DNA: TGTGCCAGCAGCTTGTTTTTACGCAGGCCCCAAGAGACCCAGTACTTC. It is translated as CASSLFLRRPQETQYF.

The chain joins TRBV14 to TRBJ1-6; tentatively, D is TRBD1 (5 bases). The CDR3 consists of 15 residues. The ends were cut back, 2 bases at V and 6 bases at J, with 11 bases in the middle. Germline CDR1 is SGHDN and CDR2 is FVKESK. The CDR3, as DNA: TGTGCCAGCAGCCAACAGGGTATCGGTAATTCACCCCTCCACTTT. It yields the protein CASSQQGIGNSPLHF.

The J gene is TRBJ2-1, the V gene TRBV7-9, with 13 bases lining up with TRBD2. The V and J ends lost 4 bases and 4 bases, in that order; junction bases with no gene match: 4. The CDR3 totals 16 residues. CDR1 is SEHNR and CDR2 is FQNEAQ in the germline V gene (reference sequence). The CDR3 coding sequence is TGTGCCAGCAGCTACATGACTAGCGGGGGGTACAATGAGCAGTTCTTC. It codes for CASSYMTSGGYNEQFF.

This rearrangement joins TRBV5-1 to TRBJ2-1; 10 bases map to TRBD2. V shed 1 base, J shed 7 bases, and the junction held 8 bases outside the gene matches. The CDR3 is 16 amino acids. Germline CDR1 SGHRS, CDR2 YFSETQ. In nucleotides, the CDR3 is TGCGCCAGCAGCTTGATTGCTAGCGGGGGCACGAATGAGCAGTTCTTC. Translation gives CASSLIASGGTNEQFF. Full variable domain (outside the CDR3, taken from reference TRBV5-1 and TRBJ2-1): KAGVTQTPRYLIKTRGQQVTLSCSPISGHRSVSWYQQTPGQGLQFLFEYFSETQRNKGNFPGRFSGRQFSNSRSEMNVSTLELGDSALYLCASSLIASGGTNEQFFGPGTRLTVL.

The chain recombines TRBV5-5 with TRBJ2-5; D call uncertain. V was pared by 4 bases and J by 5 bases, with 9 bases between. The germline V gene has CDR1 SGHKS and CDR2 YYEKEE (reference sequence). This CDR3 has 12 amino acids. In nucleotides, the CDR3 is TGTGCCAGCAGCCTAATGGCGGAGACCCAGTACTTC. Encoded protein: CASSLMAETQYF.

This clone was picked up a small number of times. The gene calls are TRBV28 and TRBJ1-5; TRBD1 is a possible D gene (5 bases). Germline lookup yields CDR1 MDHEN and CDR2 SYDVKM. CDR3 length: 17 residues. The V and J ends lost 3 bases and 7 bases respectively, with 22 bases between them. The CDR3 region has the DNA TGTGCCAGCAGTTTTATGATGGGGGGACGCCTACCGCAGCCCCAGCATTTT. It encodes CASSFMMGGRLPQPQHF.

V is TRBV19 and J is TRBJ1-5; 8 bases are shared with TRBD1. Per the germline V gene, CDR1 is LNHDA and CDR2 is SQIVND (reference sequence). This CDR3 contains 15 residues. V was clipped by 7 bases and J by 3 bases; unmatched bases: 8. CDR3 loop: CASTRTGKTNQPQHF. CDR3 coding DNA: TGTGCCAGTACTCGGACAGGGAAGACCAATCAGCCCCAGCATTTT.

V is TRBV5-6 and J is TRBJ2-4; the D is unclear. V was cut by 4 bases and J by 0 bases, with 11 bases left in between. The length of the CDR3 is 15 residues. Germline V lookup: CDR1 SGHDT, CDR2 YYEEEE. CDR3 sequence: CASSRATLAKNIQYF. CDR3 sequence (DNA): TGTGCCAGCAGCAGGGCCACCCTAGCCAAAAACATTCAGTACTTC.

The chain links TRBV5-1 to TRBJ1-6, with 9 nucleotides matching TRBD1. This CDR3 spans 14 amino acids. V gave up 3 bases and J gave up 7 bases; unmatched junction bases: 2. Germline V lookup: CDR1 SGHRS, CDR2 YFSETQ. The CDR3: CASSWDRDNSPLHF. Written as DNA, the CDR3 is TGCGCCAGCAGCTGGGACAGGGACAATTCACCCCTCCACTTT.

This clone has only a few counts. The chain recombines TRBV29-1 with TRBJ2-7; D remains ambiguous. The CDR3 length is 12 residues. CDR1 and CDR2 from the germline V gene are SQVTM and ANQGSEA. Between the trimmed V and J ends, which lost 4 bases and 5 bases, there was a span of 12 bases. CDR3 amino acids: CSVGQVPHEQYF. CDR3 bases: TGCAGCGTTGGTCAGGTACCCCACGAGCAGTACTTC.

The rearrangement joins TRBV4-1 to TRBJ1-6; D call uncertain. Germline assignment: CDR1 MGHRA and CDR2 YSYEKL. The germline V and J ends were trimmed by 1 base and 8 bases, with 12 bases remaining between them. The CDR3 is 15 residues long. CDR3: CASSQGHLDDSPLHF. Here the CDR3 DNA reads TGCGCCAGCAGCCAAGGACATCTGGACGATTCACCCCTCCACTTT.

V is TRBV5-1 and J is TRBJ1-2; D call uncertain. The CDR3 is made up of 16 amino acids. Trimming shortened V by 4 bases and J by 6 bases, and 22 bases separated the two germline ends. Germline CDR1 and CDR2: SGHRS and YFSETQ. CDR3 in DNA: TGCGCCAGCAGCCCTATACCGGACGCCCGGGGAAATGGCTACACCTTC. Protein product: CASSPIPDARGNGYTF.

This chain joins TRBV7-9 and TRBJ1-4, with 10 bases that match TRBD1. The germline V gene has CDR1 SEHNR and CDR2 FQNEAQ (reference sequence). The CDR3 extends over 15 amino acids. Trimming took 2 bases from V and 7 from J; bases not matched to a gene: 4. The CDR3: CASSLRDRGFEKLFF. The CDR3 coding sequence is TGTGCCAGCAGCTTAAGGGACAGGGGTTTTGAAAAACTGTTTTTT.